The 9 T cell receptor beta chains below come from one sample, sequenced in a study of cytomegalovirus exposure and HLA in healthy donors. 60 Vbeta and 13 Jbeta primers were used in PCR. Sequenced by immunoSEQ multiplex PCR; TCRdb stores in-frame clones only, minus some. This sample has about 85,000 clones, with under 80% found just once. Sample: PBMCs. The receptors here all came from a boy younger than 18 in good health and CMV-seronegative.

The chain carries TRBV28 and TRBJ1-2; 7 bases are shared with TRBD1. V lost 4 bases and J lost 2; bases outside the gene matches: 7. Per germline, CDR1 MDHEN and CDR2 SYDVKM. The CDR3 loop spans 15 amino acids. Written as DNA, the CDR3 is TGTGCCAGCAGTTACACCGACAGGGACAACTATGGCTACACCTTC. Its translation is CASSYTDRDNYGYTF.

The chain carries TRBV6-1 and TRBJ2-3; TRBD1 aligns across 8 bases. Looked up from germline, CDR1 is MNHNS and CDR2 is SASEGT. Germline trimming cut 6 bases from V and 5 bases from J; bases unmatched to any gene: 10. The CDR3 length is 15 residues. CDR3 bases: TGTGCCAGCAGGTTAGACAGGGGTTTCGTAGATACGCAGTATTTT. Translating gives CASRLDRGFVDTQYF.

The gene calls are TRBV6-5 and TRBJ2-5, with D hard to call. Germline V gene lookup returns CDR1 MNHEY and CDR2 SVGAGI. Deletions cut 2 bases from V and 3 bases from J, with 4 bases between. The CDR3 runs to 12 residues. The CDR3 loop reads CASSYPKETQYF. CDR3 bases: TGTGCCAGCAGTTACCCCAAAGAGACCCAGTACTTC.

The rearrangement uses TRBV15 and TRBJ1-3; D perhaps matches TRBD1 (6 bases). From germline, CDR1 is LNHNV and CDR2 YYDKDF (reference sequence). V was cut by 2 bases and J by 4 bases, with 12 bases left in between. The CDR3 loop spans 15 amino acids. In nucleotides, the CDR3 is TGTGCCACCAGCAGAAGGGAGGGGGGAGGAAACACCATATATTTT. Protein sequence: CATSRREGGGNTIYF.

The CDR3 nucleotides read TGCAGCGTCCTCGAGTATCAAAACATTCAGTACTTC. It encodes CSVLEYQNIQYF. The chain is built from TRBV29-1 and TRBJ2-4; D call uncertain. Trimming stripped 6 bases from V and 5 bases from J, with 11 bases between. Looked up from germline, CDR1 is SQVTM and CDR2 is ANQGSEA. The CDR3 spans 12 residues.

The chain uses TRBV14 and TRBJ1-2, with a weak D call TRBD1 (5 bases). The V and J ends lost 0 bases and 4 bases respectively, with 12 bases between them. CDR1 SGHDN and CDR2 FVKESK come from the germline V gene. This CDR3 is built from 15 residues. CDR3: CASSQDLTAVYGYTF. The CDR3, as DNA: TGTGCCAGCAGCCAAGATTTGACAGCTGTCTATGGCTACACCTTC.

The chain combines TRBV9 with TRBJ1-2; D might be TRBD1 (5 bases). The germline CDR1 and CDR2 sequences are SGDLS and YYNGEE. Trimming pared 3 bases from V and 6 bases from J, leaving 18 bases between. The CDR3 has 15 residues. The CDR3 spells CASSAHLGGSDGYTF. The DNA of the CDR3 is TGTGCCAGCAGCGCCCACCTGGGGGGGTCAGATGGCTACACCTTC.

V gene TRBV2 combines with J gene TRBJ1-5, with no clear D. V gave up 3 bases and J gave up 6 bases, with 9 bases separating them. The V gene's germline CDR1 is SNHLY and CDR2 FYNNEI. The CDR3 extends over 13 amino acids. CDR3 sequence (DNA): TGTGCCAGCAGTGATTGGTTGAGTCAGCCCCAGCATTTT. This gives the protein CASSDWLSQPQHF.

This rearrangement joins TRBV28 to TRBJ1-5, with 7 bases aligning to TRBD1. J gave up 7 bases and V 3 bases, and 9 bases lay outside the gene matches. This CDR3 is 15 amino acids long. CDR1 is MDHEN and CDR2 is SYDVKM in the germline V gene. This CDR3 reads CASSFVGQGGQPQHF. CDR3 DNA: TGTGCCAGCAGTTTCGTTGGGCAGGGGGGACAGCCCCAGCATTTT.